The 18 T cell receptor beta chains below were found in one sample sequenced in a study of cytomegalovirus exposure and HLA in healthy donors. The PCR made use of 60 Vbeta and 13 Jbeta primers. Libraries were prepared by immunoSEQ multiplex PCR; TCRdb keeps only in-frame clonotypes and omits some of them. The repertoire consists of under 200,000 clones, with around 80% occurring once and the leading ten covering around 6.5%. The source material was PBMCs. The receptor set was obtained from a male donor in good health and CMV-seropositive.

The genes are TRBV9 and TRBJ2-7, with D uncertain. V was clipped by 0 bases and J by 2 bases, with 9 bases between them. The CDR3 covers 14 residues. CDR1 and CDR2 from the germline V gene are SGDLS and YYNGEE. The DNA of the CDR3 is TGTGCCAGCAGCGTAGAACAGCCCCCCTACGAGCAGTACTTC. Protein: CASSVEQPPYEQYF.

This clone was detected a few times. The V call is TRBV18, the J call TRBJ2-5; 8 bases are a match to TRBD1. This CDR3 comprises 16 residues. With 3 bases clipped from V and 1 base from J, the junction kept 7 bases outside the gene matches. Germline V gene data show CDR1 as KGHSH and CDR2 as LQKENI. In nucleotides, the CDR3 is TGTGCCAGCTCACCGGCGGGCACAGGGGGCCAAGAGACCCAGTACTTC. This sequence encodes CASSPAGTGGQETQYF.

The chain employs TRBV5-4 and TRBJ2-7; 11 bases line up with TRBD1. CDR3 length: 14 residues. Germline CDR1 reads SGHNT; CDR2 reads YYREEE (reference sequence). V shed 4 bases, J shed 6 bases, and the junction held 6 bases outside the gene matches. CDR3 in amino acids: CASSPGTGGREQYF. The CDR3 nucleotides read TGTGCCAGCAGCCCAGGGACAGGGGGACGCGAGCAGTACTTC.

V gene TRBV29-1 combines with J gene TRBJ2-1; TRBD2 might be the D (5 bases). Looked up from germline, CDR1 is SQVTM and CDR2 is ANQGSEA. CDR3 length: 17 amino acids. V was clipped by 7 bases and J by 2 bases, with 24 bases between them. The CDR3 nucleotides are TGCAGCGCAGAGCGGTGGAGAGGAACGGGGACCTACAATGAGCAGTTCTTC. This gives the protein CSAERWRGTGTYNEQFF.

This chain joins TRBV27 and TRBJ2-1, with TRBD2 identical over 15 bases. CDR3 size: 15 residues. J lost 7 bases, V lost 6 bases, and 4 bases had no gene match. Germline V CDR1 and CDR2: MNHEY, SMNVEV (reference sequence). The CDR3 loop reads CASRTGTSGRNEQFF. In nucleotides, the CDR3 is TGTGCCAGCAGAACCGGGACTAGCGGGAGGAATGAGCAGTTCTTC.

The chain links TRBV4-1 to TRBJ2-2, with a tentative D call TRBD2 (5 bases). The CDR3 contains 16 residues. Trimming shortened V by 1 base and J by 2 bases, and 11 bases separated the two germline ends. From germline, CDR1 is MGHRA and CDR2 YSYEKL. CDR3 nucleotides: TGCGCCAGCAGCCAAGCCGGACTTGATAACACCGGGGAGCTGTTTTTT. This encodes CASSQAGLDNTGELFF.

The chain joins TRBV6-1 to TRBJ2-7; D possibly corresponds to TRBD2 (5 bases). The CDR3 runs to 15 residues. V was clipped by 3 bases and J by 4 bases, with 16 bases between them. From germline, CDR1 is MNHNS and CDR2 SASEGT. CDR3 bases: TGTGCCAGCAGTGAGTTCCCCGTGGGGAGATACGAGCAGTACTTC. As protein: CASSEFPVGRYEQYF.

The chain has TRBV10-3 and TRBJ2-3; TRBD2 matches at 8 bases. Trimming took 4 bases from V and 8 from J; bases not matched to a gene: 8. CDR1 is ENHRY, CDR2 SYGVKD, per germline. The CDR3 spans 14 residues. The CDR3 DNA reads TGTGCCATCAGTGCTCACGTCGGGGGGGTTACGCAGTATTTT. This codes for CAISAHVGGVTQYF.

The J gene is TRBJ2-7, the V gene TRBV14, with D unresolved. V was shortened by 4 bases and J by 1 base, with 5 bases between the two germline ends. Germline CDR1 is SGHDN and CDR2 is FVKESK. The CDR3 sequence is 12 residues long. CDR3 protein: CASSPPSYEQYF. CDR3 DNA: TGTGCCAGCAGCCCCCCTTCCTACGAGCAGTACTTC.

V gene TRBV4-2 combines with J gene TRBJ1-4, with D maybe TRBD1 (5 bases). The germline V and J ends were trimmed by 3 bases and 3 bases, with 11 bases remaining between them. Germline lookup yields CDR1 LGHNA and CDR2 YNFKEQ. This CDR3 contains 15 residues. CDR3 in DNA: TGTGCCAGCAGCCACCCAGGGATTGCTAATGAAAAACTGTTTTTT. The encoded protein is CASSHPGIANEKLFF.

This chain joins TRBV29-1 and TRBJ2-2, with 10 bases aligning to TRBD2. The CDR3 spans 17 residues. The germline gives CDR1 SQVTM, CDR2 ANQGSEA. V lost 0 bases to trimming and J lost 1 base; unmatched junction nucleotides: 5. The CDR3 region has the DNA TGCAGCGTTGAAGATATGATAGCGGGAGGGAACACCGGGGAGCTGTTTTTT. As protein: CSVEDMIAGGNTGELFF.

This chain joins TRBV6-1 and TRBJ2-2; tentative D call: TRBD2 (5 bases). The V and J ends lost 2 bases and 6 bases respectively, with 13 bases between them. The CDR3 has 15 residues. Germline V CDR1 and CDR2: MNHNS, SASEGT. The CDR3 DNA reads as TGTGCCAGCAGTGAATCGAGGGTTTGGGCCGGGGAGCTGTTTTTT. Translation gives CASSESRVWAGELFF.

The rearrangement links TRBV5-1 to TRBJ1-1; tentatively, D is TRBD1 (6 bases). V dropped 3 bases and J dropped 3 bases, with 12 bases sitting between them. The CDR3 spans 14 residues. The germline gives CDR1 SGHRS, CDR2 YFSETQ. The CDR3 here is CASSSQGQDTEAFF. The DNA for the CDR3 is TGCGCCAGCAGCTCCCAGGGGCAGGACACTGAAGCTTTCTTT.

This clone came up a few times. The rearrangement uses TRBV2 and TRBJ1-2; 7 nucleotides agree with TRBD1. The CDR3 totals 12 residues. The J segment lost 7 bases and the V segment lost 6 bases, leaving 5 bases of the junction unmatched. Germline CDR1 SNHLY, CDR2 FYNNEI. CDR3 nucleotides: TGTGCCAGCAGGGGGACAGTAGCTGGCTACACCTTC. This codes for CASRGTVAGYTF.

This chain connects TRBV19 to TRBJ1-1; no clear D. Trimming took off 4 bases at V and 4 bases at J, with 13 bases between the two ends. Germline V gene data show CDR1 as LNHDA and CDR2 as SQIVND (reference sequence). This CDR3 is 14 amino acids long. For the CDR3, the DNA is TGTGCCAGTAGTAACGATAGGTGGGCCACTGAAGCTTTCTTT. Residues: CASSNDRWATEAFF.

The rearrangement links TRBV6-5 to TRBJ2-1, with 9 bases lining up with TRBD2. The CDR3 covers 16 residues. The germline V gene has CDR1 MNHEY and CDR2 SVGAGI. The J segment lost 6 bases and the V segment lost 4 bases, leaving 10 bases of the junction unmatched. This chain's CDR3 is CASSLLGGRVPNEQFF. The DNA for the CDR3 is TGTGCCAGCAGTTTACTCGGCGGGAGGGTCCCCAATGAGCAGTTCTTC.

The V call is TRBV21-1, the J call TRBJ1-6; TRBD1 was called by the table and not checked on the DNA. TRBV21-1 is flagged as a pseudogene. CDR3 length: 13 amino acids. In DNA form, the CDR3 reads TGTGCCAGCAGCGCAGCCCACAGGGGGACTATCCACTTT. Translation: CASSAAHRGTIHF.

The rearrangement joins TRBV4-1 to TRBJ1-2, with 9 bases fitting TRBD1. CDR3 length: 14 residues. V dropped 3 bases and J dropped 6; count of bases not matched to a gene: 5. Germline CDR1 is MGHRA and CDR2 is YSYEKL. CDR3 in amino acids: CASSQVTGGDGYTF. The CDR3 region has the DNA TGCGCCAGCAGCCAGGTAACAGGGGGCGATGGCTACACCTTC.